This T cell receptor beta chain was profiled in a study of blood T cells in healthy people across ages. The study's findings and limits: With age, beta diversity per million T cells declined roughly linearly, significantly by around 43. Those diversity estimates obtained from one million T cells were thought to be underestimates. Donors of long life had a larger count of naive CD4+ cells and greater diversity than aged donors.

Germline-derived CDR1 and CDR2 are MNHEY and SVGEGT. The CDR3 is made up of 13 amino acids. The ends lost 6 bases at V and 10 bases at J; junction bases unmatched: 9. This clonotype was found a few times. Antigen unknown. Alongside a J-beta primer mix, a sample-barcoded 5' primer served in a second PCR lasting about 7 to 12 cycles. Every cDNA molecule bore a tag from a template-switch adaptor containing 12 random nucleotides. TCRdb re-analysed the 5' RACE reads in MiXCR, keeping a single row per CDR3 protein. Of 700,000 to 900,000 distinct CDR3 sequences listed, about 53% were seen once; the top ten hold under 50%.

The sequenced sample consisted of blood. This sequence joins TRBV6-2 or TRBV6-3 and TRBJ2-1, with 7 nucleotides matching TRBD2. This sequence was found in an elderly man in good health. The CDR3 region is CASRSDSGLEQFF. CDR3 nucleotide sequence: TGTGCCAGCAGATCAGATAGCGGGTTAGAGCAGTTCTTC.